These T cell receptor beta chains were read from a single sample in a study of post-analysis software for immune sequencing data. In TCRdb, the PCR reads were re-called with MiXCR into one record per CDR3 protein. This table has around 710,000 distinct CDR3 sequences, roughly 50% appearing once. Material for sequencing was blood. These receptors were taken from a girl between 10 and 17 years old with multiple sclerosis. Both conserved end residues are part of each CDR3. D genes are given only for firm matches. Size tells how often a clone was seen (once, few, many) or the class of an expanded clone, and some rows leave it out.

size,V,J,D,DNA,CDR3
-,TRBV20-1,TRBJ1-6,TRBD1,TGCAGTGCTAGGCGGCGGGACAGGGCAAATTCACCCCTCCACTTT,CSARRRDRANSPLHF
-,TRBV20-1,TRBJ2-7,TRBD2,TGCAGTGCTCTCACCTCCTCGGGAGGTAACTACGAGCAGTACTTC,CSALTSSGGNYEQYF
-,TRBV12-3/TRBV12-4,TRBJ1-2,TRBD1,TGTGCCAGCAGCGCTACAGGGGGATCTGGGGGCTACACCTTC,CASSATGGSGGYTF
-,TRBV10-3,TRBJ1-6,TRBD1,TGTGCCATCAGTGATTCGACAGGGATCAATTCACCCCTCCACTTT,CAISDSTGINSPLHF
-,TRBV20-1,TRBJ2-1,TRBD1,TGCAGTGCTCCTCCCGGGACAGGGGGCAATGAGCAGTTCTTC,CSAPPGTGGNEQFF
-,TRBV7-9,TRBJ1-1,-,TGTGCCAGCAGCCCGGGACGGACTAAGAACACTGAAGCTTTCTTT,CASSPGRTKNTEAFF
-,TRBV29-1,TRBJ2-7,-,TGCAGCGGACTTGGGGACACCTCCTCCTACGAGCAGTACTTC,CSGLGDTSSYEQYF
-,TRBV4-2,TRBJ2-1,-,TGTGCCAGCAGCCAAGATTTAATTGGGACCGATGACAATGAGCAGTTCTTC,CASSQDLIGTDDNEQFF
-,TRBV25-1,TRBJ1-1,-,TGTGCCAGCAGTGAATATAAAGTGGAGGGTCCCACTGAAGCTTTCTTT,CASSEYKVEGPTEAFF
few,TRBV12-3/TRBV12-4,TRBJ2-3,-,TGTGCCAGCAGCTCGGACACGTTAAACTCAGATACGCAGTATTTT,CASSSDTLNSDTQYF
-,TRBV29-1,TRBJ2-1,-,TGCAGCGGGGGCGTTACCTACAATGAGCAGTTCTTC,CSGGVTYNEQFF
few,TRBV15,TRBJ2-1,-,TGTGCCACCAGCAGAGTAGGCTCAACCCGGGAAGCCCACAATGAGCAGTTCTTC,CATSRVGSTREAHNEQFF
-,TRBV29-1,TRBJ1-2,-,TGCAGCGTTGGGGGCGGGTCGGGGGATGGCTACACCTTC,CSVGGGSGDGYTF
few,TRBV7-9,TRBJ2-7,TRBD2,TGTGCCAGCAGCTTAGGGGACTACTCCTACGAGCAGTACTTC,CASSLGDYSYEQYF
-,TRBV30,TRBJ1-2,-,TGTGCCTGGAGTGCTCCCAGGGCCCTAGACTATGGCTACACCTTC,CAWSAPRALDYGYTF
-,TRBV9,TRBJ1-4,-,TGTGCCAGCAGCGTAGGGACGGAGGAGGAAAAACTGTTTTTT,CASSVGTEEEKLFF
-,TRBV5-4,TRBJ2-5,-,TGTGCCAGCAGCCCCAGCGGGGGACAGTACCAAGAGACCCAGTACTTC,CASSPSGGQYQETQYF
-,TRBV18,TRBJ2-1,-,TGTGCCAGCTCACAACAGGGAACCTCCTACAATGAGCAGTTCTTC,CASSQQGTSYNEQFF
-,TRBV6-1,TRBJ2-3,-,TGTGCCAGCACGGTGGACTTATCTAGCACAGATACGCAGTATTTT,CASTVDLSSTDTQYF
few,TRBV7-9,TRBJ2-7,-,TGTGCCAGCAGCAAAACTAGCTACGAGCAGTACTTC,CASSKTSYEQYF
-,TRBV13,TRBJ2-7,-,TGTGCCAGCAGCTTTAGAGGGGCCAGGTACGAGCAGTACTTC,CASSFRGARYEQYF
few,TRBV6-5,TRBJ2-7,-,TGTGCCAGCAGGCAGGGGGGCGAGCAGTACTTC,CASRQGGEQYF
few,TRBV7-3,TRBJ2-2,TRBD1,TGTGCCAGCAGCCGGGGACAGGCGAACACCGGGGAGCTGTTTTTT,CASSRGQANTGELFF
few,TRBV7-9,TRBJ2-7,-,TGTGCCAGCAGCTCGGAGGAGAACCCCTACGAGCAGTACTTC,CASSSEENPYEQYF